Listed here are 16 T cell receptor beta chains from one sample, sequenced in a study of blood T cell repertoires in COVID-19. The data were produced by immunoSEQ multiplex PCR, yet TCRdb's version contains in-frame clones alone and is incomplete. The sample records around 100,000 clones, 82% being singletons. Input material: peripheral blood. The receptor source for this set is a man aged 65 to 79 with acute or convalescent COVID-19.

V gene TRBV19 combines with J gene TRBJ2-7, with 10 bases fitting TRBD2. Germline V gives CDR1 LNHDA, CDR2 SQIVND (reference sequence). This CDR3 has 16 amino acids. Germline trimming cut 4 bases from V and 0 bases from J; bases unmatched to any gene: 6. The CDR3 loop is CASSTSGGQSSYEQYF. The CDR3 nucleotides are TGTGCCAGTAGTACTAGCGGGGGCCAGAGCTCCTACGAGCAGTACTTC. Filled out from reference TRBV19 and TRBJ2-7, the complete variable domain reads DGGITQSPKYLFRKEGQNVTLSCEQNLNHDAMYWYRQDPGQGLRLIYYSQIVNDFQKGDIAEGYSVSREKKESFPLTVTSAQKNPTAFYLCASSTSGGQSSYEQYFGPGTRLTVT.

This chain links TRBV6-6 with TRBJ1-5; D not certain. Germline CDR1 is MNHNY and CDR2 is SVGAGI (reference sequence). V lost 5 bases, J lost 2 bases, and 16 bases lay in between. The CDR3 totals 16 residues. The CDR3 loop is CASSLRERAGNQPQHF. CDR3 nucleotides: TGTGCCAGCAGTCTCCGAGAGAGGGCTGGCAATCAGCCCCAGCATTTT.

Worth noting for this clone: Within the sample, other DNA sequences also encode this same CDR3. J is TRBJ1-6 and V is TRBV30; TRBD1 aligns across 7 bases. This CDR3 region has 13 residues. Per germline, CDR1 GTSNPN and CDR2 SVGIG (reference sequence). The V and J ends lost 2 bases and 7 bases, in that order; junction bases with no gene match: 2. CDR3 in amino acids: CAWSRQGNSPLHF. CDR3 coding DNA: TGTGCCTGGAGTCGACAGGGAAATTCACCCCTCCACTTT.

The chain recombines TRBV27 with TRBJ1-2; possible D gene TRBD1, 6 bases. The V end was cut by 2 bases, the J end by 0 bases, with 16 bases between. CDR3 size: 17 residues. In germline, CDR1 is MNHEY, CDR2 SMNVEV (reference sequence). The CDR3 region is CASSLRRGGQANYGYTF. CDR3 in DNA: TGTGCCAGCAGTTTAAGGAGGGGGGGACAAGCTAACTATGGCTACACCTTC.

The chain links TRBV7-2 to TRBJ2-5; D possibly corresponds to TRBD2 (5 bases). The germline V gene encodes CDR1 SGHTA and CDR2 FQGNSA. The CDR3 is 14 amino acids. V lost 5 bases and J lost 4, with 14 bases in between. CDR3 sequence (DNA): TGTGCCAGCAGCCCCGGGATAGGGCGAGAGACCCAGTACTTC. As protein: CASSPGIGRETQYF.

The chain joins TRBV14 to TRBJ2-3; 7 bases match TRBD2. The CDR3 has 15 amino acids. CDR1 is SGHDN and CDR2 is FVKESK in the germline V gene. Trimming cost V 4 bases and J 1 base; bases outside gene matches: 5. The CDR3 loop reads CASSRQRGRTDTQYF. The CDR3 DNA sequence: TGTGCCAGCAGCCGACAGCGGGGCCGCACAGATACGCAGTATTTT. Supplemented by reference TRBV14 and TRBJ2-3, the full variable domain reads EAGVTQFPSHSVIEKGQTVTLRCDPISGHDNLYWYRRVMGKEIKFLLHFVKESKQDESGMPNNRFLAERTGGTYSTLKVQPAELEDSGVYFCASSRQRGRTDTQYFGPGTRLTVL.

The chain's CDR3 is CATSDFKTSGNTDTQYF. The CDR3 DNA reads as TGTGCCACCAGTGATTTCAAGACTAGCGGGAACACAGATACGCAGTATTTT. The chain couples TRBV24-1 to TRBJ2-3; 11 bases fit TRBD2. The CDR3 is made up of 17 amino acids. The germline V gene encodes CDR1 KGHDR and CDR2 SFDVKD. Trimming took 1 base from V and 2 from J; bases not matched to a gene: 4.

V is TRBV28 and J is TRBJ2-6, with 12 bases that match TRBD2. The CDR3 is made up of 17 amino acids. Per the germline V gene, CDR1 is MDHEN and CDR2 is SYDVKM. The junction had 3 bases not matched to a gene; V was cut back by 6 bases and J by 0 bases. As DNA, the CDR3 is TGTGCCAGCAGGGGACTAGCGGGTCACTCTGGGGCCAACGTCCTGACTTTC. It yields the protein CASRGLAGHSGANVLTF.

Note on this clone: One end of the junction varies from germline; a read error may be responsible. The J gene is TRBJ2-6, the V gene TRBV30, with unresolved D. Germline CDR1 GTSNPN, CDR2 SVGIG (reference sequence). This CDR3 is built from 15 residues. In DNA, the CDR3 is TGTGCCCGGAGTGCGGTGTACTCTGGGGCCAACGTCCTGACTTTC. Translation: CARSAVYSGANVLTF.

The chain employs TRBV21-1 and TRBJ2-3; TRBD1 was called by the table and not checked on the DNA. TRBV21-1 is classified as a pseudogene. CDR3 size: 16 residues. The DNA for the CDR3 is TGTGCCAGCAGGAAAGAGGGGGTCCCGGCCACAGATACGCAGTATTTT. Its translation is CASRKEGVPATDTQYF.

This clone was seen a single time. V and J are TRBV10-1 and TRBJ2-2, with D perhaps matching TRBD1 (5 bases). This CDR3 has 14 amino acids. The V end was cut by 10 bases, the J end by 6 bases, with 18 bases between. From germline, CDR1 is WNHNN and CDR2 SYGVQD (reference sequence). The chain's CDR3 is CATSGAPEAGELFF. The CDR3 bases are TGCGCCACCTCTGGGGCCCCAGAAGCCGGGGAGCTGTTTTTT.

This clone was counted only a few times. The rearrangement links TRBV4-2 to TRBJ2-2, with D tentatively TRBD1 (6 bases). The germline V gene has CDR1 LGHNA and CDR2 YNFKEQ. This CDR3 contains 16 residues. Trimming cost V 0 bases and J 1 base, with 9 bases left between them. The CDR3 spells CASSQEIGGNTGELFF. For the CDR3, the DNA is TGTGCCAGCAGCCAAGAGATAGGGGGGAACACCGGGGAGCTGTTTTTT.

Comment on this clone: The identical CDR3 is also encoded by other nucleotide sequences in the sample. The V call is TRBV28, the J call TRBJ2-7, with D possibly matching TRBD1 (5 bases). This CDR3 has 11 residues. Germline CDR1 is MDHEN and CDR2 is SYDVKM. The V end was cut by 10 bases, the J end by 4 bases, with 11 bases between. As DNA, the CDR3 is TGTGCCACCACGCAGGGATACGAGCAGTACTTC. It is translated as CATTQGYEQYF.

This chain joins TRBV2 and TRBJ1-6, with D possibly being TRBD1 (5 bases). V was shortened by 5 bases and J by 7 bases, with 15 bases between the two germline ends. Germline V gene data show CDR1 as SNHLY and CDR2 as FYNNEI. CDR3 length: 15 residues. The CDR3 bases are TGTGCCAGCAGTAGAACTTCGGGGGGAAATTCACCCCTCCACTTT. This codes for CASSRTSGGNSPLHF. The full variable domain, with the rest looked up from reference TRBV2 and TRBJ1-6, is EPEVTQTPSHQVTQMGQEVILRCVPISNHLYFYWYRQILGQKVEFLVSFYNNEISEKSEIFDDQFSVERPDGSNFTLKIRSTKLEDSAMYFCASSRTSGGNSPLHFGNGTRLTVT.

This chain links TRBV7-9 with TRBJ1-6; D not resolved. Trimming removed 2 bases from V and 5 bases from J, with 10 bases in between. The CDR3 is made up of 15 amino acids. The germline V gene encodes CDR1 SEHNR and CDR2 FQNEAQ (reference sequence). The CDR3 DNA reads TGTGCCAGCAGCTTAATTAATTATAATAATTCACCCCTCCACTTT. Translation: CASSLINYNNSPLHF.

The chain links TRBV5-1 to TRBJ1-6; 9 bases match TRBD1. The CDR3 has 16 amino acids. Germline-derived CDR1 and CDR2 are SGHRS and YFSETQ. Trimming removed 0 bases from V and 5 bases from J; junction bases left unmatched: 3. CDR3 in DNA: TGCGCCAGCAGCTTGGCACAGGGGGCCAATAATTCACCCCTCCACTTT. Its protein product is CASSLAQGANNSPLHF.